This record looks at one T cell receptor beta chain sequence and its context. The entry originates in a study of T-cell memory formation after mild COVID-19. From germline, CDR1 is SGHTA and CDR2 FQGNSA. The V end lost 4 bases, the J end lost 3 bases, and 10 bases lay between the germline ends. This CDR3 contains 13 residues. Using its own MiXCR run on the 5' RACE reads, TCRdb lists one record per CDR3 protein. The data contain about 50,000 distinct CDR3 sequences, about 7.3% of them singletons. The chain carries TRBV7-2 and TRBJ2-7; a weak D match, TRBD2 (6 bases). This receptor was obtained from a man aged 18 to 35 who had mild COVID-19 (a few samples of this study predate the infection). Cell type and time point are not known. Sequencing used PBMCs or a T cell subset sorted from them (not recorded which). The CDR3 loop is CASSSTGGYEQYF. CDR3 in DNA: TGTGCCAGCAGCTCCACCGGGGGCTACGAGCAGTACTTC.